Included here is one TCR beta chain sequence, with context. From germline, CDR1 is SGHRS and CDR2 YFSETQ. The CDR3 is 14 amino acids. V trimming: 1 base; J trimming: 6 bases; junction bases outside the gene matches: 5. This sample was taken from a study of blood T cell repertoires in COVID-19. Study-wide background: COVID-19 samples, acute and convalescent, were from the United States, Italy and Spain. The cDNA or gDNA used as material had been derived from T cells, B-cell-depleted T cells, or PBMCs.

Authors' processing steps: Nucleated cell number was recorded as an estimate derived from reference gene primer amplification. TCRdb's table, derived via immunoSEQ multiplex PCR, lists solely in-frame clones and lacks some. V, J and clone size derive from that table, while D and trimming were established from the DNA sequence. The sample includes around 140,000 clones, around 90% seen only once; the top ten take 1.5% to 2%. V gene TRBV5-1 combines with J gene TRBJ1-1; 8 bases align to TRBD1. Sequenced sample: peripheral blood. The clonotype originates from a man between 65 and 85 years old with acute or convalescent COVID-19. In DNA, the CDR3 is TGCGCCAGCAGCTTGCGTCAGGGGGCAGCTGAAGCTTTCTTT. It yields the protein CASSLRQGAAEAFF.